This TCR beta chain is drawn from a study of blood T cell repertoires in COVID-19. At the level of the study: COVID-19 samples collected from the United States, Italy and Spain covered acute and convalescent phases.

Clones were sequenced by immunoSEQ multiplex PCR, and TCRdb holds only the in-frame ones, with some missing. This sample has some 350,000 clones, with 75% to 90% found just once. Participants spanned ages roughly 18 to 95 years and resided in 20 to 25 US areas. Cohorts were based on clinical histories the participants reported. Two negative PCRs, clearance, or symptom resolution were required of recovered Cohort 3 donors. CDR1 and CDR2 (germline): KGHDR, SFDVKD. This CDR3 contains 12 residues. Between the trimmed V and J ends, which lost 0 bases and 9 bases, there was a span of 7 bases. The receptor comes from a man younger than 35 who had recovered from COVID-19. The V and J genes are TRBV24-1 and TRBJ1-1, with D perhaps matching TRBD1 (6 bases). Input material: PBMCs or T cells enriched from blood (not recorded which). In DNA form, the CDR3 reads TGTGCCACCAGTGATTTGGGGACAAAAGCTTTCTTT. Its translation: CATSDLGTKAFF.